A selection of T cell receptor beta chains follows, all from one sample in a study of blood T cell repertoires in COVID-19. Sequencing used immunoSEQ multiplex PCR; TCRdb keeps in-frame clones, though not all of them. This table has around 310,000 clones, around 91% appearing once. Sample: peripheral blood. The receptors derive from a middle-aged woman with COVID-19, enrolled during active disease. The CDR3 runs from the conserved cysteine through the conserved F or W. D genes are given only for firm matches. Expanded clones get a size class; other rows say once, few or many, or leave the size out.

- TRBJ1-5 - TRBV7-9 CASSGPGGFNQPQHF TGTGCCAGCAGCGGCCCAGGAGGGTTCAATCAGCCCCAGCATTTT
- TRBJ2-7 TRBD1 TRBV15 CATSGRDRGYEQYF TGTGCCACCAGCGGCCGGGACAGGGGCTACGAGCAGTACTTC
- TRBJ2-7 TRBD1 TRBV2 CASKPGQGYEQYF TGTGCCAGCAAACCGGGACAGGGCTACGAGCAGTACTTC
- TRBJ2-1 - TRBV6-5 CASRPGLHNEQFF TGTGCCAGCAGGCCGGGACTTCACAATGAGCAGTTCTTC
- TRBJ2-3 - TRBV24-1 CATSDPLGGAADTQYF TGTGCCACCAGTGACCCCCTAGGGGGGGCGGCGGATACGCAGTATTTT
- TRBJ1-1 - TRBV6-5 CASSPGPAEAFF TGTGCCAGCAGCCCAGGTCCCGCTGAAGCTTTCTTT
- TRBJ1-1 - TRBV5-1 CASSFWGQNTEAFF TGCGCCAGCAGCTTCTGGGGGCAGAACACTGAAGCTTTCTTT
- TRBJ1-2 - TRBV3-1/TRBV3-2 CASSQNEGRVGYTF TGTGCCAGCAGCCAGAATGAGGGGAGGGTCGGCTACACCTTC
- TRBJ2-7 - TRBV27 CASRYLQGFTYEQYF TGTGCCAGCAGATATCTTCAGGGTTTTACCTACGAGCAGTACTTC
- TRBJ2-7 TRBD1 TRBV28 CASSFEKGAYSYEQYF TGTGCCAGCAGTTTTGAAAAGGGGGCGTACTCCTACGAGCAGTACTTC
few TRBJ2-7 - TRBV7-9 CARGRGRYPYEQYF TGTGCCAGGGGGCGGGGGCGCTACCCCTACGAGCAGTACTTC
- TRBJ2-5 - TRBV3-1/TRBV3-2 CASSQTSRTQYF TGTGCCAGCAGCCAAACCTCTAGAACCCAGTACTTC
- TRBJ2-7 - TRBV28 CASRLGTLSPYEQYF TGTGCCAGCAGGTTAGGGACACTCTCCCCCTACGAGCAGTACTTC
- TRBJ1-1 - TRBV5-1 CASSAGRVDEAFF TGCGCCAGCAGCGCCGGGAGGGTTGATGAAGCTTTCTTT
once TRBJ1-2 TRBD1 TRBV6-6 CASSRDRGPGSDYGYTF TGTGCCAGCAGTCGGGACAGGGGGCCGGGGTCGGACTATGGCTACACCTTC
- TRBJ1-2 TRBD1 TRBV6-6 CASNNGQGFYGYTF TGTGCCAGCAACAACGGACAGGGGTTCTATGGCTACACCTTC
- TRBJ2-7 TRBD1 TRBV27 CASSLGQVYEQYF TGTGCCAGCAGTCTCGGACAGGTCTACGAGCAGTACTTC
- TRBJ2-7 TRBD2 TRBV5-4 CASSLFAGGPSEQYF TGTGCCAGCAGCTTGTTCGCGGGAGGGCCGAGCGAGCAGTACTTC
once TRBJ2-1 TRBD2 TRBV5-1 CASSRVPGGNEQFF TGCGCCAGCAGCCGGGTCCCGGGAGGGAATGAGCAGTTCTTC
- TRBJ2-7 TRBD1 TRBV6-5 CASRGTGGAYERYF TGTGCCAGCAGGGGGACAGGAGGAGCCTACGAGCGGTACTTC
- TRBJ1-4 - TRBV5-1 CASSPRGLSNEKLFF TGCGCCAGCAGCCCCCGTGGACTGTCTAATGAAAAACTGTTTTTT
- TRBJ2-3 - TRBV28 CASRPTSVFYTDTQYF TGTGCCAGCAGACCCACTTCGGTTTTTTATACAGATACGCAGTATTTT
- TRBJ1-2 - TRBV10-3 CAISESQGNNYGCTF TGTGCCATCAGTGAGTCGCAGGGGAACAACTATGGCTGCACCTTC
- TRBJ2-7 - TRBV6-5 CASSSRVLTPYEQYF TGTGCCAGCAGTTCCCGGGTTCTCACTCCCTACGAGCAGTACTTC
- TRBJ2-1 - TRBV5-4 CASSSDNEQFF TGTGCCAGCAGTTCTGACAATGAGCAGTTCTTC
- TRBJ1-2 - TRBV20-1 CSARRSYGYTF TGCAGTGCTAGAAGGAGCTATGGCTACACCTTC
- TRBJ1-5 - TRBV7-9 CASSLGGAVAQHF TGTGCCAGCAGCTTAGGCGGGGCGGTGGCCCAGCATTTT
- TRBJ2-7 TRBD1 TRBV13 CASSSRQGSYEQYF TGTGCCAGCAGCTCCCGACAGGGAAGCTACGAGCAGTACTTC
- TRBJ1-2 - TRBV5-1 CASSFGGGSAYGYTF TGCGCCAGCAGCTTTGGCGGAGGTTCGGCCTATGGCTACACCTTC
- TRBJ1-1 TRBD1 TRBV19 CASSHRGRKAEAFF TGTGCCAGTAGCCACAGGGGGCGAAAGGCTGAAGCTTTCTTT
- TRBJ1-4 - TRBV2 CASTFVGRTGLFF TGTGCCAGCACCTTCGTCGGGAGGACGGGCCTGTTTTTT
- TRBJ2-5 - TRBV7-2 CASSLEAGARETQYF TGTGCCAGCAGCTTAGAGGCAGGGGCGCGGGAGACCCAGTACTTC
- TRBJ1-1 - TRBV30 CAWSTPLRGKGEAFF TGTGCCTGGAGTACTCCCCTGAGAGGGAAGGGTGAAGCTTTCTTT
- TRBJ2-7 - TRBV6-2/TRBV6-3 CASSHSGYEQYF TGTGCCAGCAGCCATAGCGGCTACGAGCAGTACTTC
- TRBJ2-5 TRBD2 TRBV7-2 CASSRRTSGGYETQYF TGTGCCAGCAGCCGCAGGACTAGCGGGGGGTACGAGACCCAGTACTTC
- TRBJ1-3 TRBD1 TRBV5-4 CASSPGTGFSGNTIYF TGTGCCAGCAGCCCTGGGACAGGGTTCTCTGGAAACACCATATATTTT
- TRBJ1-1 - TRBV5-1 CASRNWGQTNTEAFF TGCGCCAGCCGAAATTGGGGGCAGACGAACACTGAAGCTTTCTTT
few TRBJ2-7 - TRBV2 CASSELRAGPGGYEQYF TGTGCCAGCAGTGAACTGAGGGCAGGCCCAGGAGGGTACGAGCAGTACTTC
few TRBJ1-1 - TRBV28 CASSSPHGGTEAFF TGTGCCAGCAGTTCCCCTCACGGGGGCACTGAAGCTTTCTTT
once TRBJ2-7 - TRBV7-9 CASRQSPYEQYF TGTGCCAGCAGACAGAGCCCCTACGAGCAGTACTTC
- TRBJ1-1 - TRBV15 CATSSLQGRTEAFF TGTGCCACCAGCAGTTTACAGGGTCGTACTGAAGCTTTCTTT
- TRBJ1-1 TRBD1 TRBV12-5 CASGLPHRQGILMNTEAFF TGTGCTAGTGGTTTGCCCCACCGACAGGGAATCCTAATGAACACTGAAGCTTTCTTT
- TRBJ2-7 - TRBV4-3 CASSQEFDIRSSYEQYF TGCGCCAGCAGCCAAGAATTCGACATCCGATCCTCCTACGAGCAGTACTTC
- TRBJ1-2 - TRBV7-3 CASSLTGGPPPPRFPNYGYTF TGTGCCAGCAGCTTAACGGGGGGGCCACCCCCACCTCGGTTCCCTAACTATGGCTACACCTTC
- TRBJ1-2 - TRBV7-8 CASSRLGSAGANNYGYTF TGTGCCAGCAGCCGTTTGGGGTCTGCAGGGGCTAATAACTATGGCTACACCTTC
- TRBJ2-7 TRBD2 TRBV7-2 CASSLWSGGQSSNEQYF TGTGCCAGCAGCTTATGGAGCGGGGGGCAAAGCTCGAACGAGCAGTACTTC
- TRBJ1-1 - TRBV19 CASNLPGSPRGTEAFF TGTGCCAGCAACCTTCCCGGGTCTCCGCGGGGCACTGAAGCTTTCTTT
- TRBJ2-3 - TRBV7-2 CASSLSDWDTQYF TGTGCCAGCAGCTTATCCGACTGGGATACGCAGTATTTT
- TRBJ1-4 - TRBV7-8 CASSFPPPDRMGKTGEKLFF TGTGCCAGCAGCTTTCCCCCTCCAGACAGGATGGGTAAGACTGGTGAAAAACTGTTTTTT
- TRBJ2-5 - TRBV18 CASSPPSKETQYF TGTGCCAGCTCACCACCGTCTAAGGAGACCCAGTACTTC
- TRBJ1-1 - TRBV28 CASPSPEAFF TGTGCCAGCCCGTCCCCTGAAGCTTTCTTT
once TRBJ1-4 TRBD1 TRBV29-1 CSVAQGAIEKLFF TGCAGCGTAGCACAGGGGGCCATTGAAAAACTGTTTTTT